This TCR beta chain was captured by sequencing in a study of cytomegalovirus exposure and HLA in healthy donors. Looking at the study overall: Later analysis reported that the 95 to 150 validation repertoires shared the platform of the approximately 670 first-cohort repertoires. Study-level results: Most TCR sequences were seen very rarely across donors, but some public TCRs occurred in many. Under in vitro conditions, a few CMV-associated chains were confirmed as specific for CMV antigens.

V lost 8 bases and J lost 0; bases outside the gene matches: 5. Germline V gene sequence: CDR1 MNHEY, CDR2 SMNVEV (reference sequence). This CDR3 region has 15 residues. TCRdb keeps only in-frame clones here, not all; method: immunoSEQ multiplex PCR. The sample includes a few hundred thousand clones, 90% of them seen just once. With respect to this clone: The antigen remains unidentified.

This clonotype was obtained from a woman aged 18-29 years in good health and CMV-seronegative. The chain links TRBV27 to TRBJ1-3, with 9 bases that match TRBD1. The sample taken for sequencing was PBMCs. The CDR3, as DNA: TGTGCCAGCGCTCCGACAGGGGGCTCTGGAAACACCATATATTTT. Its protein is CASAPTGGSGNTIYF.